The T cell receptor (beta chain) under discussion was sequenced for a study of radiation and T cells in renal cell carcinoma. Profiled with immunoSEQ multiplex PCR; TCRdb holds only in-frame clones, not every one. The sample includes around 77,000 clones, over 65% seen only once; the top ten take approximately 2.3%. Regarding time point: blood 4 weeks post-SBRT, at nephrectomy. This sample's treatment: 15 Gy SBRT to primary tumor, nephrectomy 4 weeks later. Nephrectomy followed 15 Gy stereotactic body radiation by 4 weeks. The V gene's germline CDR1 is MNHEY and CDR2 SVGAGI. The CDR3 has 13 residues. With 2 bases removed from V and 3 bases from J, the gap between germline ends came to 5 bases. There are many counts of this clone. As yet, its antigen is unknown. Study-level findings and limits: From baseline, blood top tumor clonotypes peaked at 2 weeks post-radiation.

Sequencing used blood, obtained from a patient whose treatment included radiotherapy and nephrectomy. The sequence came from a woman aged 55-69 years with renal cell carcinoma. The chain employs TRBV6-5 and TRBJ1-5; no firm D call. CDR3 residues: CASSYGPNQPQHF. The CDR3 nucleotides read TGTGCCAGCAGTTACGGACCCAATCAGCCCCAGCATTTT.